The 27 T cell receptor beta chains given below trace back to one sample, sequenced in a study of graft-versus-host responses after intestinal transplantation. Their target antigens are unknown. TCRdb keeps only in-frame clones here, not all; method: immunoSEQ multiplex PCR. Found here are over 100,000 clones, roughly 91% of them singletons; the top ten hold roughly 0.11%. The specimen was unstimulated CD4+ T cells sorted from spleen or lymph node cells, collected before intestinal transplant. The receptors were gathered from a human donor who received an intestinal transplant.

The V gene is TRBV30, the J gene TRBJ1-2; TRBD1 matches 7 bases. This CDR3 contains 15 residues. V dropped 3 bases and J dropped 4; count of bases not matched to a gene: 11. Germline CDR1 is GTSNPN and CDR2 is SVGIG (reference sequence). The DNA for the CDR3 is TGTGCCTGGAGCCCCATCCAGGGGGACGGCTATGGCTACACCTTC. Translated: CAWSPIQGDGYGYTF.

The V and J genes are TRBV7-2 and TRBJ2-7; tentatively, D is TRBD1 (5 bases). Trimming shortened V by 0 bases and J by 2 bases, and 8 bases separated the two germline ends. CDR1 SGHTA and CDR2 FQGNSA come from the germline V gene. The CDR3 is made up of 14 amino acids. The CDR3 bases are TGTGCCAGCAGCTTAGCGCCAGGGACCTACGAGCAGTACTTC. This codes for CASSLAPGTYEQYF.

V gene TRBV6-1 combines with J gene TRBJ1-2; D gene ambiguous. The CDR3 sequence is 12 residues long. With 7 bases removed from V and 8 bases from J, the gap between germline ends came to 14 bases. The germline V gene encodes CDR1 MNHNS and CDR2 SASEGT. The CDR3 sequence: CASKPKGSGYTF. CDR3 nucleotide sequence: TGTGCCAGCAAGCCCAAAGGGAGCGGCTACACCTTC.

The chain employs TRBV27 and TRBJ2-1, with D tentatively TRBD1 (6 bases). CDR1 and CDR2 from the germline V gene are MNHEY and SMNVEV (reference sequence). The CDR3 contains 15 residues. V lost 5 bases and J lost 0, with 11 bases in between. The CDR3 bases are TGTGCCAGCAGTCTACAGGGTAGCTCCTACAATGAGCAGTTCTTC. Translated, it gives CASSLQGSSYNEQFF.

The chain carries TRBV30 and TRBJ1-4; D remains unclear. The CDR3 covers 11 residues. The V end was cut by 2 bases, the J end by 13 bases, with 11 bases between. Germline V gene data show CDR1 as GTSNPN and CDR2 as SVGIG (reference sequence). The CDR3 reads CAWSRATGLFF. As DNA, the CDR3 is TGTGCCTGGAGTCGGGCTACGGGACTGTTTTTT.

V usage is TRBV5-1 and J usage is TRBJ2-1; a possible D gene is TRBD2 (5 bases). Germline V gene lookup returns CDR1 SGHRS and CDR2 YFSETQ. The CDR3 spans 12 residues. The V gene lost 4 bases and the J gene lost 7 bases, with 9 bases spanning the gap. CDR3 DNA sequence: TGCGCCAGCAGCCAGTTAGCGAATGAGCAGTTCTTC. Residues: CASSQLANEQFF.

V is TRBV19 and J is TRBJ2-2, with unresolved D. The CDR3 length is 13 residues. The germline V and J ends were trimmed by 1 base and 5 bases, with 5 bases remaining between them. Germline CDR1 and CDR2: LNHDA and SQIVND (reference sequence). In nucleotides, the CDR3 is TGTGCCAGTAGTATAGTGGGGACCGGGGAGCTGTTTTTT. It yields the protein CASSIVGTGELFF.

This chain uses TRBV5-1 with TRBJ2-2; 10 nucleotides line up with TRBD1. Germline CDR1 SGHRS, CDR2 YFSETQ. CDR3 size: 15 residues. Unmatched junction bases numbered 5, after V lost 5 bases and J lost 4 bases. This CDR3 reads CASSRDRGGTGELFF. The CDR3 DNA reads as TGCGCCAGCAGTCGGGACAGGGGTGGCACCGGGGAGCTGTTTTTT.

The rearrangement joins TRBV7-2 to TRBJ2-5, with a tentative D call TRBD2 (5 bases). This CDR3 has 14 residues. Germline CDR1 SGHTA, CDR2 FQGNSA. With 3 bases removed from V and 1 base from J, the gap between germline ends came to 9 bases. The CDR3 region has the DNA TGTGCCAGCAGCTTCAAGCGGATCCAAGAGACCCAGTACTTC. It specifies CASSFKRIQETQYF.

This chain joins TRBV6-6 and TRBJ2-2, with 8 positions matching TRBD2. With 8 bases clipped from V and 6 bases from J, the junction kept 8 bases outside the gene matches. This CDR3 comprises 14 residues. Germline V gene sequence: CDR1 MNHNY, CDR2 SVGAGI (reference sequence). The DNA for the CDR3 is TGTGCCAGCTTGAAGCGGGAGTCTCCCGGGGAGCTGTTTTTT. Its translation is CASLKRESPGELFF.

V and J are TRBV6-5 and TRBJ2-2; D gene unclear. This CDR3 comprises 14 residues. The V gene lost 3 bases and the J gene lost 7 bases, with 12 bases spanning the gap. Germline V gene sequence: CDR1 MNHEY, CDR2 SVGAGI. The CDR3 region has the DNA TGTGCCAGCAGTTATTTTGGATCTGGCGGGGAGCTGTTTTTT. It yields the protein CASSYFGSGGELFF.

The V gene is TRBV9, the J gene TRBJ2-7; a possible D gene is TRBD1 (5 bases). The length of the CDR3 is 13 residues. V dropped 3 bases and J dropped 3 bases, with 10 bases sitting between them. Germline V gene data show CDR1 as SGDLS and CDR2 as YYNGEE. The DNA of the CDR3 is TGTGCCAGCAGCGGAGACAGATTCTACGAGCAGTACTTC. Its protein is CASSGDRFYEQYF.

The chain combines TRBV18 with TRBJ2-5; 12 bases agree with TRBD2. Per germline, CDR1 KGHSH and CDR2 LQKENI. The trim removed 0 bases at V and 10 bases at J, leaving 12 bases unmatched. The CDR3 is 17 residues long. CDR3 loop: CASSPPLASGRGLDQYF. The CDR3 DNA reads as TGTGCCAGCTCACCACCGTTGGCTAGCGGGAGGGGATTGGACCAGTACTTC.

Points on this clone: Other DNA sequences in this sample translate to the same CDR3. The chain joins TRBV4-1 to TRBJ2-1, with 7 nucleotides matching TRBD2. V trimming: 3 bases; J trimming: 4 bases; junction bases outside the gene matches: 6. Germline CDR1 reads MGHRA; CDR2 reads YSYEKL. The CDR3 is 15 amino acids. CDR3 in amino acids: CASSQTGTTYNEQFF. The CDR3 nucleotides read TGCGCCAGCAGCCAGACCGGGACTACTTACAATGAGCAGTTCTTC.

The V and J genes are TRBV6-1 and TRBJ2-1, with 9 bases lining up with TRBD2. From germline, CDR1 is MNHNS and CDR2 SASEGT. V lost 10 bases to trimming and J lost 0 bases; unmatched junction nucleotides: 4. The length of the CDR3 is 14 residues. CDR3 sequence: CATVSGSSYNEQFF. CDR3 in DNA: TGTGCCACGGTTAGCGGGAGCTCCTACAATGAGCAGTTCTTC.

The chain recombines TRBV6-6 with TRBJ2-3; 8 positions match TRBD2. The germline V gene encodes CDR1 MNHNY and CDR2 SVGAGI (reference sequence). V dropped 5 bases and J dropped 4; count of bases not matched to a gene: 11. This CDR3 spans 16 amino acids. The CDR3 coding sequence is TGTGCCAGCAGTCCCCCTCTGGGACTAGTTGCAGATACGCAGTATTTT. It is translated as CASSPPLGLVADTQYF.

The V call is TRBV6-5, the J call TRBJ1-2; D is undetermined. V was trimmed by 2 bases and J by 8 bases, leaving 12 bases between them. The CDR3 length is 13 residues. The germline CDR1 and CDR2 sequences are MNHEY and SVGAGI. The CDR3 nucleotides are TGTGCCAGCAGTTACCACAGACTGGTCGGCTACACCTTC. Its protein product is CASSYHRLVGYTF.

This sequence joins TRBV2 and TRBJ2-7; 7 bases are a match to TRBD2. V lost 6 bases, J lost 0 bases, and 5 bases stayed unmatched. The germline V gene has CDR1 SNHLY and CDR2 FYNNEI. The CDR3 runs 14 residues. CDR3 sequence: CASSGEGSSYEQYF. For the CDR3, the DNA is TGTGCCAGCAGCGGGGAGGGGAGCTCCTACGAGCAGTACTTC.

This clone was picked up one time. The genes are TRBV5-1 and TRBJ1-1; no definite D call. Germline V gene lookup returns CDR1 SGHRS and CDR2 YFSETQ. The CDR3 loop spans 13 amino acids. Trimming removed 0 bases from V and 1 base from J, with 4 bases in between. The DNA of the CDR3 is TGCGCCAGCAGCTTGGCTGCGAACACTGAAGCTTTCTTT. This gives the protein CASSLAANTEAFF.

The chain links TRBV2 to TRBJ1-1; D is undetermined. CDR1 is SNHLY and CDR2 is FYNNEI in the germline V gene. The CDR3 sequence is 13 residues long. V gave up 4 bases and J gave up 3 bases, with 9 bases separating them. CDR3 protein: CASSVHGDTEAFF. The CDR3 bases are TGTGCCAGCAGTGTACATGGGGACACTGAAGCTTTCTTT.

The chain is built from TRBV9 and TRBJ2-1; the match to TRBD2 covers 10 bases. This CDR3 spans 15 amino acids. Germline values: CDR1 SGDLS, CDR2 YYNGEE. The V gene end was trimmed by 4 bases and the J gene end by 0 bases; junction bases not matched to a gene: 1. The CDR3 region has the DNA TGTGCCAGCAGCCAGCGGGAGGGCTCCTACAATGAGCAGTTCTTC. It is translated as CASSQREGSYNEQFF. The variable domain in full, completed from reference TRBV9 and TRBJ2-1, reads DSGVTQTPKHLITATGQRVTLRCSPRSGDLSVYWYQQSLDQGLQFLIQYYNGEERAKGNILERFSAQQFPDLHSELNLSSLELGDSALYFCASSQREGSYNEQFFGPGTRLTVL.

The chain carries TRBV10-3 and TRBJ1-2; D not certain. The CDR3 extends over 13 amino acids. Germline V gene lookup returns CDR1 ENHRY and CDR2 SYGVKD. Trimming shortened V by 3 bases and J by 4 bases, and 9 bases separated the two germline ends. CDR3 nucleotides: TGTGCCATCAGTGACGATGCGAGCTATGGCTACACCTTC. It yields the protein CAISDDASYGYTF.

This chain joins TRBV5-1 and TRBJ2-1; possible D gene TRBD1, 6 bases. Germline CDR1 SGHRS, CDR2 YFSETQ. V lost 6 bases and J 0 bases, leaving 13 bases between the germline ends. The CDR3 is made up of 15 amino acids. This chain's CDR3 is CASIQGTSSYNEQFF. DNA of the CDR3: TGCGCCAGCATACAGGGTACGAGCTCCTACAATGAGCAGTTCTTC.

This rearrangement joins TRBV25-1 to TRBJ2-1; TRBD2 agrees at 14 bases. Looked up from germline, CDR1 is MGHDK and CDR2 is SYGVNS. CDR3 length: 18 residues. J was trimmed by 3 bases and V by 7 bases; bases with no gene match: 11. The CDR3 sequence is CASTEGTSGSLRYNEQFF. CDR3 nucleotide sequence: TGTGCCAGCACCGAAGGGACTAGCGGGAGTCTCCGCTACAATGAGCAGTTCTTC.

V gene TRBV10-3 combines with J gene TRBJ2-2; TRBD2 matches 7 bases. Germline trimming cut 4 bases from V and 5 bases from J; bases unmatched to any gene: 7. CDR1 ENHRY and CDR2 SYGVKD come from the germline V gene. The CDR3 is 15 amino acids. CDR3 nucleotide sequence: TGTGCCATCAGTGTCTGGGACTACGGAACCGGGGAGCTGTTTTTT. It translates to CAISVWDYGTGELFF.

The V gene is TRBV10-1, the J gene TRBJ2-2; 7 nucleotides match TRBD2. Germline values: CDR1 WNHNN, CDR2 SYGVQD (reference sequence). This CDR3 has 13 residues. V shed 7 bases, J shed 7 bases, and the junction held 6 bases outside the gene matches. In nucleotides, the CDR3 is TGCGCCAGCATGGCGGGAGCGGTCGGGGAGCTGTTTTTT. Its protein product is CASMAGAVGELFF.

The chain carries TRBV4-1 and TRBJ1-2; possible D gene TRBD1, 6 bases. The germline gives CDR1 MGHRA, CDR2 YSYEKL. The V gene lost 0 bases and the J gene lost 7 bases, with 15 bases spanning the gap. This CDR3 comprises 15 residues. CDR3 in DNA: TGCGCCAGCAGCCAAGATCCGGAGGGGGTTGTTGGCTACACCTTC. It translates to CASSQDPEGVVGYTF.